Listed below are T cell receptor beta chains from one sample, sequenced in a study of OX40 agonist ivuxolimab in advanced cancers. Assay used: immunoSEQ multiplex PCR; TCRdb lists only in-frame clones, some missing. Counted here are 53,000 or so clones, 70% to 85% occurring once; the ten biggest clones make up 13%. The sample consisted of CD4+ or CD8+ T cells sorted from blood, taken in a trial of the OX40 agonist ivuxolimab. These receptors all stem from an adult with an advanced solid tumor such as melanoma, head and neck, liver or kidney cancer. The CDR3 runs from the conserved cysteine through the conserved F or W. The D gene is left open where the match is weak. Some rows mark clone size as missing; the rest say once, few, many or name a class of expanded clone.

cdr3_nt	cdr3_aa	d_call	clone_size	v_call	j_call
TGTGCCAGCCTCGCCGGAGGCAGCACAGATACGCAGTATTTT	CASLAGGSTDTQYF	-	-	TRBV7-9	TRBJ2-3
TGTGCCAGCAGCTCCACGGGGAGCGGGAGATTGAAGTGGACCCAGTACTTC	CASSSTGSGRLKWTQYF	TRBD2	-	TRBV5-8	TRBJ2-5
TGTGCCAGCAGCTGGCCGGATGCGGCTAGCACAGATACGCAGTATTTT	CASSWPDAASTDTQYF	-	-	TRBV11-1	TRBJ2-3
TGTGCCAGCAGTGCGTCGGGGGGCCCCGACCGGGAGCAGTTCTTC	CASSASGGPDREQFF	-	-	TRBV6-4	TRBJ2-1
TGTGCCAGCAGTGCGCCGAGGACTAGCGGTTCCAAAAGCACAGATACGCAGTATTTT	CASSAPRTSGSKSTDTQYF	TRBD2	-	TRBV28	TRBJ2-3
TGTGCCAGCACCTCCAACGGGGTCGGGAGAATAGATACGCAGTATTTT	CASTSNGVGRIDTQYF	-	-	TRBV28	TRBJ2-3
TGTGCCAGCAGTAAACTGATGAGCTCCTACGAGCAGTACTTC	CASSKLMSSYEQYF	-	few	TRBV2	TRBJ2-7
TGTGCCAGCAGTCCCCTCGGTGCGAGGCCGGGCAATCAGCCCCAGCATTTT	CASSPLGARPGNQPQHF	-	few	TRBV27	TRBJ1-5
TGCGCCAGCAGTCCAGCGGGGGCGGGTGAGCAGTTCTTC	CASSPAGAGEQFF	TRBD2	-	TRBV10-2	TRBJ2-1
TGCGCCAGCAGCCCCTCGGTCCCAACTAATGAAAAACTGTTTTTT	CASSPSVPTNEKLFF	-	few	TRBV4-1	TRBJ1-4
TGTGCCAGCAGCTTAGATGGCGGGAATGAGCAGTTCTTC	CASSLDGGNEQFF	-	-	TRBV11-3	TRBJ2-1
TGTGCCAGCAGTGAGAATTGGCTAGCTTACAATGAGCAGTTCTTC	CASSENWLAYNEQFF	-	-	TRBV2	TRBJ2-1
TGTGCCAGCAGTGATCAGCCTTTCAATTCACCCCTCCACTTT	CASSDQPFNSPLHF	-	few	TRBV6-1	TRBJ1-6
TGTGCCAGCAGTGAAGCAAGAAGGGCGCCGTTCTTC	CASSEARRAPFF	-	once	TRBV2	TRBJ2-1
TGTGCCAGTAGTAGGACCGGGACAGGGAATCAGCCCCAGCATTTT	CASSRTGTGNQPQHF	TRBD1	-	TRBV19	TRBJ1-5
TGTGCCAGCTCACAGGTGGTCCAAGAGACCCAGTACTTC	CASSQVVQETQYF	-	-	TRBV18	TRBJ2-5
TGCGCCAGCAGCTTTGGGGACGTGAACACTGAAGCTTTCTTT	CASSFGDVNTEAFF	-	-	TRBV5-1	TRBJ1-1
TGCAGCGTTCGGGTCAGCTGGAATGAAAAACTGTTTTTT	CSVRVSWNEKLFF	-	-	TRBV29-1	TRBJ1-4
TGTGCCAGCAGCCTGACAGGGAGGACTGAAGCTTTCTTT	CASSLTGRTEAFF	TRBD1	-	TRBV6-5	TRBJ1-1
TGTGCCAGCAGGAGATGGAACGGGGGCGGGGAGCTGTTTTTT	CASRRWNGGGELFF	-	-	TRBV5-6	TRBJ2-2
TGTGCCAGCAGGATGGGGGATTCACCCCTCCACTTT	CASRMGDSPLHF	-	-	TRBV28	TRBJ1-6
TGTGCCAGCAGCTTGAGCGGATCCTACAATGAGCAGTTCTTC	CASSLSGSYNEQFF	-	-	TRBV7-3	TRBJ2-1
TGTGCCAGCAGAGCCGAGGGCGCCGGGGGAAACACCATATATTTT	CASRAEGAGGNTIYF	-	-	TRBV6-6	TRBJ1-3
TGTGCCTGGAGGAGAGCGGGAGAGCACAATGAGCAGTTCTTC	CAWRRAGEHNEQFF	TRBD2	-	TRBV30	TRBJ2-1
TGTGCCAGCAGCTACCCTGCAGACCTAGCCAAAAACATTCAGTACTTC	CASSYPADLAKNIQYF	-	-	TRBV5-6	TRBJ2-4
TGTGCCAGCAGCTGGGGACAGGGGGAGGGCAATGAGCAGTTCTTC	CASSWGQGEGNEQFF	TRBD1	-	TRBV5-5	TRBJ2-1
TGCAGCGTTGTATCAGGGACCAGCGAGCAGTACTTC	CSVVSGTSEQYF	-	-	TRBV29-1	TRBJ2-7
TGTGCCAGCAGTGACGCCCCGTCATCCTACGAGCAGTACTTC	CASSDAPSSYEQYF	-	-	TRBV2	TRBJ2-7
TGTGCCAGCAGCTTGCTCGCAGGGCCCTGGGGGAGCAATCAGCCCCAGCATTTT	CASSLLAGPWGSNQPQHF	-	-	TRBV7-2	TRBJ1-5
TGTGCCAGCAGCTTAGCCGGGGGGGCCGAGGAGACCCAGTACTTC	CASSLAGGAEETQYF	TRBD2	-	TRBV7-9	TRBJ2-5
TGTGCCAGCAGCGATCCCCAGGGGGTTGGGACAGATACGCAGTATTTT	CASSDPQGVGTDTQYF	TRBD1	-	TRBV9	TRBJ2-3
TGTGCCAGCAGTTACGGGCGGGGGTTGAACACCGGGGAGCTGTTTTTT	CASSYGRGLNTGELFF	TRBD2	few	TRBV6-5	TRBJ2-2
TGTGCCAGCAGCCCCGCTAGGGATTCACCCCTCCACTTT	CASSPARDSPLHF	-	once	TRBV14	TRBJ1-6
TGTGCCAGCAGGAGGACAGAAAGCTCCTACAATGAGCAGTTCTTC	CASRRTESSYNEQFF	-	-	TRBV6-1	TRBJ2-1
TGCGCCAGCAGCCCCCGGGGGACCTTAAGAGACGAGCAGTACTTC	CASSPRGTLRDEQYF	-	-	TRBV5-1	TRBJ2-7
TGTGCCAGCAAGCCGACAGGGAGCACCGGGGAGCTGTTTTTT	CASKPTGSTGELFF	TRBD1	-	TRBV27	TRBJ2-2
TGTGCCAGCAGTCGAAGTTCCAGACAGGGGCAAGGCTACACCTTC	CASSRSSRQGQGYTF	TRBD1	-	TRBV6-5	TRBJ1-2
TGTGCCAGCACAATGCGAGGAACCTACGAGCAGTACTTC	CASTMRGTYEQYF	-	-	TRBV6-6	TRBJ2-7
TGTGCCAGCAGTCTCCCGGGCCTTCGCGGGATTTCCTACGAGCAGTACTTC	CASSLPGLRGISYEQYF	-	-	TRBV28	TRBJ2-7
TGTGCCAGCAGCTTGGCCAGTCACAGGGAAGCTTTCTTT	CASSLASHREAFF	-	-	TRBV5-5	TRBJ1-1
TGTGCCAGCAGTCAACCGGGACAGCCTTCGGACGAGCAGTACTTC	CASSQPGQPSDEQYF	TRBD1	-	TRBV6-1	TRBJ2-7
TGCAGCGTTGACCCCGGGGCTGAGCAGTTCTTC	CSVDPGAEQFF	-	-	TRBV29-1	TRBJ2-1
TGTGCCAGCAGTTGGGTACAGGGTAAACAAGAGACCCAGTACTTC	CASSWVQGKQETQYF	-	once	TRBV7-6	TRBJ2-5
TGTGCCAGCAGTTTAAGACTAGCGGGCCTTCTTACTAGCACAGATACGCAGTATTTT	CASSLRLAGLLTSTDTQYF	TRBD2	-	TRBV28	TRBJ2-3
TGTGCCAGCAGCTTAGAAGCGGTCTATGGCTACACCTTC	CASSLEAVYGYTF	-	few	TRBV7-9	TRBJ1-2
TGTGCCAGCAGCCAAGACGCTAGCGGGAGTGGGGATACGCAGTATTTT	CASSQDASGSGDTQYF	TRBD2	-	TRBV4-2	TRBJ2-3
TGTGCCAGCAATAGTGAAGGACTAGCGGGGAACGAGCAGTACTTC	CASNSEGLAGNEQYF	TRBD2	once	TRBV2	TRBJ2-7
TGTGCCAGCAGACGCGTAGCGGGCGCGGCCTACGAGCAGTACTTC	CASRRVAGAAYEQYF	TRBD2	-	TRBV27	TRBJ2-7
TGTGCCAGCAGCTTGGCACAGGGAACTGGAAACACCATATATTTT	CASSLAQGTGNTIYF	-	-	TRBV5-5	TRBJ1-3
TGTGCCAGCAGCTTAGCGCTAATTGGCAGGGGGCTGAACACTGAAGCTTTCTTT	CASSLALIGRGLNTEAFF	TRBD1	-	TRBV7-9	TRBJ1-1
TGTGCCAGTAGTATCGGGCATTTGTCGGGAGGCAATGAGCAGTTCTTC	CASSIGHLSGGNEQFF	TRBD2	-	TRBV19	TRBJ2-1
TGTGCCAGCAGCGTAGGCTCCGGAGGCCTCGGGGAGACCCAGTACTTC	CASSVGSGGLGETQYF	-	-	TRBV9	TRBJ2-5
TGCGCCAGCAGCTTGGCCGTTGTAGGGGGCACGACCGGGGAGCTGTTTTTT	CASSLAVVGGTTGELFF	TRBD1	-	TRBV5-1	TRBJ2-2